The clone carrying this T cell receptor (beta chain) has just one count. Its target is unknown. These data come from a study of blood T cells in healthy people across ages. Study context: Per two T cells, template switching captured roughly one barcoded beta molecule. Whole-study results and caveats: It was found that TCR beta diversity correlated strongly with the percentage of naive T cells. In older individuals, TCR beta diversity per million T cells was lower, falling roughly linearly with age.

A sample-barcoded 5' primer and a J-beta primer mix were used in a second PCR of roughly 7 to 11 cycles. TCRdb ran MiXCR on the 5' RACE reads and lists one entry per CDR3 protein. The repertoire holds roughly 1.5 million distinct CDR3 sequences, about 45% seen once, with around 4% in the top ten. Germline CDR1 reads PRHDT; CDR2 reads FYEKMQ (reference sequence). The V end was cut by 5 bases, the J end by 11 bases, with 15 bases between. The CDR3 is made up of 12 amino acids. Donors gave roughly 10 milliliters of peripheral blood apiece. The sample taken for sequencing was blood. The receptor was isolated from a woman younger than 30 in good health. The V and J genes are TRBV13 and TRBJ1-2, with a weak D call TRBD1 (6 bases). CDR3 residues: CASSLRQAWYTF. The CDR3 DNA reads TGTGCCAGCAGCCTTAGACAGGCGTGGTACACCTTC.